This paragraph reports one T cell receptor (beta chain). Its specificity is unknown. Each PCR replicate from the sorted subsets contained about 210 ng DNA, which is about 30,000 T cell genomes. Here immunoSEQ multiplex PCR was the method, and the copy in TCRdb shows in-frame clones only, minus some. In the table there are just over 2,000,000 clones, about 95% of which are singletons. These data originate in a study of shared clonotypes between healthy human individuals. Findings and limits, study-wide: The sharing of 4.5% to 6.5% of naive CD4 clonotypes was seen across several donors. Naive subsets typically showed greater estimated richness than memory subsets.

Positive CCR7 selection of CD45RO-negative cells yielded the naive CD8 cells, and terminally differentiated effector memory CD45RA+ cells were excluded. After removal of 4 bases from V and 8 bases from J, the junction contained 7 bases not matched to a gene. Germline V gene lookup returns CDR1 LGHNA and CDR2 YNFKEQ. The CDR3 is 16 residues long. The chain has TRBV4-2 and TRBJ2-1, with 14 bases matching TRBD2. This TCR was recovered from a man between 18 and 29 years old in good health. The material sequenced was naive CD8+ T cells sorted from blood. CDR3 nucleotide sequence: TGTGCCAGCAGCCTCCGACTAGCGGGGGGGCCGGATGAGCAGTTCTTC. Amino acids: CASSLRLAGGPDEQFF.